A selection of T cell receptor beta chains follows, all from one sample in a study of beta chain features in type 1 diabetes. Data came from immunoSEQ multiplex PCR; TCRdb stores just in-frame clones and leaves some out. The sample contains around 110,000 clones, roughly 15% of which appear only once. Sequences were obtained from central memory CD4+ T cells from blood. The receptors derive from a man aged 25 to 45 with type 1 diabetes. CDR3s leave out the opening cysteine and the closing phenylalanine or tryptophan.

TRBV28,ASSPSGQLNQETQY
TRBV30,AWREGPNYGYT
TRBV30,AWSAGTGDQPQH
TRBV5-1,ASSLVFNTGELF
TRBV4-2,ASSQGASGNTDTQY
TRBV9,ASSGTSGGASQSDTQY
TRBV29-1,ILRTGMETQY
TRBV7-9,ASSPGQINTEAF
TRBV4-2,ASSLGTGGDSPLH
TRBV29-1,GTEPQPQH
TRBV29-1,SVEPWDRGNYGYT
TRBV7-2,ASSTRTGPWGYT
TRBV7-9,ASSLDRRYEQY
TRBV25-1,ASSEGDPYNSPLH
TRBV28,ASSLLGTSDNEQY
TRBV7-2,ASSLTTGFGIETQY
TRBV2,ASSEGGREQF
TRBV2,ASSVYSRYGYT
TRBV5-1,ASSRQTSSYNEQF
TRBV4-3,ASSQDGQGGYKQY
TRBV12-5,ASGLGQPYNEQF
TRBV6-6,ASSYGQLFTDTQY
TRBV7-2,ASSFNYEQY
TRBV11-2,ASSFRDGGGGYT
TRBV18,ASSPIRDRSYEQY
TRBV14,ASSQGVEQY
TRBV6-5,ASSYAGIGQPQH
TRBV9,ASSVRSARTDTQY
TRBV10-3,AISELSLSDNEQF
TRBV10-3,ASSPGQGIAEQY